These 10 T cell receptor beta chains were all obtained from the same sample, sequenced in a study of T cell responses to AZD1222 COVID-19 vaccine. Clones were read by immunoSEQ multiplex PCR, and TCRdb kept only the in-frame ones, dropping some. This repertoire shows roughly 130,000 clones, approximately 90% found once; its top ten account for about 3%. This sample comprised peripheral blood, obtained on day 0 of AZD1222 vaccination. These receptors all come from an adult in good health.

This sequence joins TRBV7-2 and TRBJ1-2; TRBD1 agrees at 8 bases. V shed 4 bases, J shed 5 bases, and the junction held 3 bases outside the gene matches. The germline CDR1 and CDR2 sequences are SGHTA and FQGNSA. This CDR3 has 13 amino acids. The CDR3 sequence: CASSWDRMYGYTF. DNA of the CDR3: TGTGCCAGCAGCTGGGACAGGATGTATGGCTACACCTTC.

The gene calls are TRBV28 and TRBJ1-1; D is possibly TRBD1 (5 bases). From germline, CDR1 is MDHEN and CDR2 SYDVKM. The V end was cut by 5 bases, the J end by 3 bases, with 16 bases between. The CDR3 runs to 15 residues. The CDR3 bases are TGTGCCAGCAGTCACGGGGGGGGTCAATACACTGAAGCTTTCTTT. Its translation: CASSHGGGQYTEAFF.

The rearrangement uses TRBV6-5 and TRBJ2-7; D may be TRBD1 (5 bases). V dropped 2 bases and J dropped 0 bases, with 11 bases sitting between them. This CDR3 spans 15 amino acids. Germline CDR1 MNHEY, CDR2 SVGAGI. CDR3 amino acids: CASSYVSGPSYEQYF. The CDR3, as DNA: TGTGCCAGCAGTTACGTCTCAGGGCCCTCCTACGAGCAGTACTTC.

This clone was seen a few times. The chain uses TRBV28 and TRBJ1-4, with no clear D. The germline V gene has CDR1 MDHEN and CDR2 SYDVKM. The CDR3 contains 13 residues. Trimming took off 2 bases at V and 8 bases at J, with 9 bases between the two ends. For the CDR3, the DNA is TGTGCCAGCAGTTTAAACCGGGTGGAAAAACTGTTTTTT. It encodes CASSLNRVEKLFF.

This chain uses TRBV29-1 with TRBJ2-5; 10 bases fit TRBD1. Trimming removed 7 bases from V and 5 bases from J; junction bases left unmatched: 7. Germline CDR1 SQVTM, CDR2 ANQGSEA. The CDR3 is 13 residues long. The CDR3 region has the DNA TGCAGCGCCTCAGACAGGGGGCGGGAGACCCAGTACTTC. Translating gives CSASDRGRETQYF.

The CDR3 DNA sequence: TGTGCCAGCAGCGTCAGGGACGACCTAAATGAAAAACTGTTTTTT. Translating it yields CASSVRDDLNEKLFF. The genes are TRBV5-4 and TRBJ1-4; TRBD1 might be the D (5 bases). The germline gives CDR1 SGHNT, CDR2 YYREEE (reference sequence). V dropped 4 bases and J dropped 5 bases, with 15 bases sitting between them. This CDR3 spans 15 amino acids. Full variable domain (outside the CDR3, taken from reference TRBV5-4 and TRBJ1-4): ETGVTQSPTHLIKTRGQQVTLRCSSQSGHNTVSWYQQALGQGPQFIFQYYREEENGRGNFPPRFSGLQFPNYSSELNVNALELDDSALYLCASSVRDDLNEKLFFGSGTQLSVL.

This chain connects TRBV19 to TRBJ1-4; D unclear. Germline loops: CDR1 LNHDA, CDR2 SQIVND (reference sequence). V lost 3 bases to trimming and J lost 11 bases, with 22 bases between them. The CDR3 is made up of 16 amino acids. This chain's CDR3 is CASSIRTAAAGNKLFF. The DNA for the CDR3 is TGTGCCAGTAGTATTCGGACCGCAGCCGCGGGTAATAAACTGTTTTTT.

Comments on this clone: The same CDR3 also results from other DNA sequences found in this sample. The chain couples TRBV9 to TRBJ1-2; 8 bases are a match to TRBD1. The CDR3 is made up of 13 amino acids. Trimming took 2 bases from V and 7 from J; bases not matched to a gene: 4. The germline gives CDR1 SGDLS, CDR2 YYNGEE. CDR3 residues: CASSVDRVGGYTF. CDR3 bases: TGTGCCAGCAGCGTGGACAGGGTGGGTGGCTACACCTTC.

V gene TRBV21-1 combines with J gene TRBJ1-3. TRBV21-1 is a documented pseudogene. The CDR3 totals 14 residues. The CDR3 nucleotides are TGTGCCAGCAGCAGTCGGGGGACGGGAAACACCATATATTTT. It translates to CASSSRGTGNTIYF.

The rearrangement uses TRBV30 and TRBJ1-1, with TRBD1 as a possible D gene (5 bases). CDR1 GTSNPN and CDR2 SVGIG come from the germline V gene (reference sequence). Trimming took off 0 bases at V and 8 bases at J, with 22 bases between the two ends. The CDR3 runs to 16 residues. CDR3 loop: CAWSVESYFPGTEAFF. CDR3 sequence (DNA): TGTGCCTGGAGTGTAGAGTCCTATTTCCCCGGGACCGAAGCTTTCTTT.